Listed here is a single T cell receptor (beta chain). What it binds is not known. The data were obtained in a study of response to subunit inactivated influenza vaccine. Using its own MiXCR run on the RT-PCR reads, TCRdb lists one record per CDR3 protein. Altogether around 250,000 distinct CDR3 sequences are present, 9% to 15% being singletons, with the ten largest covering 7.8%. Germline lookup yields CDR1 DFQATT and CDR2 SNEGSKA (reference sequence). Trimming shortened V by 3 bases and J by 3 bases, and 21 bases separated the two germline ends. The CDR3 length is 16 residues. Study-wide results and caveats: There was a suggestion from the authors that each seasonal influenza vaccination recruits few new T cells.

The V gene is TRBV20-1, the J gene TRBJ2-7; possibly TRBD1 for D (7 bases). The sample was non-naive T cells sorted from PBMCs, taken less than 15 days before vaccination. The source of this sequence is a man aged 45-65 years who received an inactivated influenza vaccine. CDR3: CSARRDNGTEDYEQYF. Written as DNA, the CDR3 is TGCAGTGCTAGGCGGGATAACGGGACAGAAGACTACGAGCAGTACTTC.